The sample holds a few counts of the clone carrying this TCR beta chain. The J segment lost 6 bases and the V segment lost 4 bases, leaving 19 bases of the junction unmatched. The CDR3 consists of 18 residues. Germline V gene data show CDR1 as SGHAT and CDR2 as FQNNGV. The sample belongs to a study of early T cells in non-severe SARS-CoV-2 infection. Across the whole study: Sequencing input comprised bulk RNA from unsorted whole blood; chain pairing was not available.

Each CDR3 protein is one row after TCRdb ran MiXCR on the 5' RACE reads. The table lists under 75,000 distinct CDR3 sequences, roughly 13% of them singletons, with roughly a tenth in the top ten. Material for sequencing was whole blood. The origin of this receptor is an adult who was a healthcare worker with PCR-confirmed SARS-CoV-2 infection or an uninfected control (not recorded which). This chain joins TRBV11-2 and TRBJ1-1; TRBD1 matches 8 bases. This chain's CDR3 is CASSSRYPGQVRGAEAFF. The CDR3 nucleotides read TGTGCCAGCAGCTCAAGGTACCCGGGACAGGTCCGGGGGGCTGAAGCTTTCTTT. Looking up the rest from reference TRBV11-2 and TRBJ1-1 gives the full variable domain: EAGVAQSPRYKIIEKRQSVAFWCNPISGHATLYWYQQILGQGPKLLIQFQNNGVVDDSQLPKDRFSAERLKGVDSTLKIQPAKLEDSAVYLCASSSRYPGQVRGAEAFFGQGTRLTVV.